The TCR beta chain under discussion was sequenced for a study of blood T cells in healthy people across ages. General study results and limits: TCR beta diversity, measured per million T cells, fell in a roughly linear way with age. Researchers deemed the diversity estimates from one million T cells underestimates.

Isolated PBMCs totaled at least 6 million in each sample. This clonotype was seen a few times. Its antigen remains unidentified. Using a J-beta primer mix together with a sample-barcoded 5' primer, a second PCR was run for roughly 6 to 12 cycles. A single record per CDR3 protein comes from TCRdb applying MiXCR to the 5' RACE reads. The sample has fewer than 900,000 distinct CDR3 sequences; around 40% are singletons. CDR1 and CDR2 from the germline V gene are LGHNA and YNFKEQ. J was trimmed by 15 bases and V by 0 bases; bases with no gene match: 3. This CDR3 is 13 amino acids long. This receptor was taken from a woman aged 55-69 years in good health. The V gene is TRBV4-2, the J gene TRBJ1-6; 9 bases match TRBD1. The sequencing sample was made of blood. CDR3 sequence (DNA): TGTGCCAGCAGCCAAGATAGACAGGGGGTCCTCCACTTT. Translation: CASSQDRQGVLHF.